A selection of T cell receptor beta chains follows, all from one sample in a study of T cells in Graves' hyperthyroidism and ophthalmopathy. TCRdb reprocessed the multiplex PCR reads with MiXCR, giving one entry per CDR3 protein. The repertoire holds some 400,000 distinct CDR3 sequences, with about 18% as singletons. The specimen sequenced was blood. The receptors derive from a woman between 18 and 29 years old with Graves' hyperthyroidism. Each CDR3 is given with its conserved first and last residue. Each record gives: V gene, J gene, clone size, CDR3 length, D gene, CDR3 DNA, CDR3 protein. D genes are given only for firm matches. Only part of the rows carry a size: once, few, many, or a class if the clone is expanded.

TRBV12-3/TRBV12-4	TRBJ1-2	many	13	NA	TGTGCCAGCAGTAAAACCAGGGACTATGGCTACACCTTC	CASSKTRDYGYTF
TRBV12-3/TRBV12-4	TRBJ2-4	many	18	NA	TGTGCCAGCAGTTACCCCCTGACAGCCGATGGGCCTCAAAACATTCAGTACTTC	CASSYPLTADGPQNIQYF
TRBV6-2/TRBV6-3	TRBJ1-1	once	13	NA	TGTGCCAGCAGTGACCCTAGTGGCACTGAAGCTTTCTTT	CASSDPSGTEAFF
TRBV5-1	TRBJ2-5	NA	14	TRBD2	TGCGCCAGCAGCGGTGCGGGGGGATTTGAGACCCAGTACTTC	CASSGAGGFETQYF
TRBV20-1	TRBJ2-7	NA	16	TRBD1	TGCAGTGCTAGAGGGGCAGGGGGTGGTAGTATCTACGAGCAGTACTTC	CSARGAGGGSIYEQYF
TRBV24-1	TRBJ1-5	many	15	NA	TGTGCCACCAGTGCCGGGACCCTAGGCTATCAGCCCCAGCATTTT	CATSAGTLGYQPQHF
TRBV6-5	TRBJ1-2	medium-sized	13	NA	TGTGCCAGCAGTGAGTCGGGGAACTATGGCTACACCTTC	CASSESGNYGYTF
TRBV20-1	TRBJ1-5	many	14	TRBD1	TGCAGTGCTAGGCAGACAGGGGGACGACAGCCCCAGCATTTT	CSARQTGGRQPQHF
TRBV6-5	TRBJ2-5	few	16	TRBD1	TGTGCCAGCAGTCACCTACTCGGGACAGGGAAGGAGACCCAGTACTTC	CASSHLLGTGKETQYF
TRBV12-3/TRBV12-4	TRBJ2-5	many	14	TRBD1	TGTGCCAGCACCTTCTCAACAGGGGAAGAGACCCAGTACTTC	CASTFSTGEETQYF
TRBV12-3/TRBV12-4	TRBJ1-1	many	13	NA	TGTGCCAGCAGTGATATGACCAGAGAGGAAACTTTCTTT	CASSDMTREETFF
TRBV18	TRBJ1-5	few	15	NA	TGTGCCAGCTCACCATCCGTGATTAGCAATCAGCCCCAGCATTTT	CASSPSVISNQPQHF
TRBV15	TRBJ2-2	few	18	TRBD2	TGTGCCACCAGCGTTTCCTTGGGACTAGCGGGGGGCACCGGGGAGCTGTTTTTT	CATSVSLGLAGGTGELFF
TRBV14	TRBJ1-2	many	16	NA	TGTGCCAGCAGCCAAGACTCCTGGCCCGCTAACTATGGCTACACCTTC	CASSQDSWPANYGYTF